The source of this T cell receptor beta chain is a study of blood T cell repertoires in COVID-19. Study-level information: From the United States, Italy and Spain came samples of acute and convalescent COVID-19. PBMCs, B-cell-depleted T cells, or T cells provided the cDNA or gDNA that made up the material.

Authors' methods: Estimates of nucleated cell counts were drawn from the amplification of reference gene primers. Method: immunoSEQ multiplex PCR; TCRdb's copy keeps in-frame clones and lacks some. From that table come the V and J calls and clone size; the DNA was used to work out D and trimming. The sample consists of around 110,000 clones, roughly 81% of them appearing once. CDR3 length equals 12 residues. Trimming removed 2 bases from V and 7 bases from J, with 5 bases in between. Germline CDR1 and CDR2: KGHSH and LQKENI. Specimen: peripheral blood. The chain links TRBV18 to TRBJ1-4; D gene unclear. The receptor comes from a man aged 35-49 years with acute or convalescent COVID-19. The CDR3 DNA is TGTGCCAGCTCACCAGGACTTGAAAAACTGTTTTTT. Residues: CASSPGLEKLFF.